This record covers a single TCR beta chain. Its specificity is not known. The data stem from a study of cytomegalovirus exposure and HLA in healthy donors. Whole-study findings and limits: Relative to equally common others, HLA-associated TCR beta chains showed greater clonal expansion in a later analysis.

13 Jbeta primers and 60 Vbeta primers were used for the PCR. As processed by the authors: Some 10 million of about 80 million unique TCR beta chains were shared, per a later count. Measured with immunoSEQ multiplex PCR; TCRdb has only the in-frame clones, and not every one. D and trimming were read from the DNA, whereas the V and J calls and clone size are those reported in that table. The sample lists about 100,000 clones, around three quarters occurring once. The sample was PBMCs. This receptor was taken from a female donor in good health and CMV-seropositive.

This chain's CDR3 is CAISEDSPIYEQYF. CDR3 coding DNA: TGTGCCATCAGTGAAGACAGCCCTATCTACGAGCAGTACTTC. The chain employs TRBV10-3 and TRBJ2-7; TRBD1 is a possible D gene (5 bases). From germline, CDR1 is ENHRY and CDR2 SYGVKD. Trimming cost V 3 bases and J 3 bases, with 12 bases left between them. This CDR3 contains 14 residues.